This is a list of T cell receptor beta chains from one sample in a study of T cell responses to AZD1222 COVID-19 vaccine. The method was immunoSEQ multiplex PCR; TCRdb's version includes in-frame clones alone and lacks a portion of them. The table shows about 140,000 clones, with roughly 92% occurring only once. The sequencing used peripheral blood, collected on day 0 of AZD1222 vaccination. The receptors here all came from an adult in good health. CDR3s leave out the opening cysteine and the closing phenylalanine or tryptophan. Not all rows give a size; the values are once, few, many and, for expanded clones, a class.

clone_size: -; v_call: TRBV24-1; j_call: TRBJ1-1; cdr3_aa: ATSVGQTMNTEAF
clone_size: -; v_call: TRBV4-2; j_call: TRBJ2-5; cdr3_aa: ASSLNAGTSRGVQETQY
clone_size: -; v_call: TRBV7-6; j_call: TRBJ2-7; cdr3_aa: ASSLGENELYEQY
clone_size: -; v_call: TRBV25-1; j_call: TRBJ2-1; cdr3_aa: ASSDSSSSEQF
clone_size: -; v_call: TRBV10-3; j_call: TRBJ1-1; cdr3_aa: AISVAGTGASNTEAF
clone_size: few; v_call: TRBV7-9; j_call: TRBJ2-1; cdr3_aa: ASSFLLAGHNEQF
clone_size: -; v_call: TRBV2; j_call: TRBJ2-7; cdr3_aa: ASSGGTGGSYEQY
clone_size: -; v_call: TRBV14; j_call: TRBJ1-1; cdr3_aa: ASRGQGDTEAF
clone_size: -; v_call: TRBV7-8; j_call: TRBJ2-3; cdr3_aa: ASSLRTSGGTSSTDTQY
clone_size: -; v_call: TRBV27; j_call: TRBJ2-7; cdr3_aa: ASSSRSYEQY
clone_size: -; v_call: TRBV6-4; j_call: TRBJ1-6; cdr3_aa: ASRPSLNSPLH
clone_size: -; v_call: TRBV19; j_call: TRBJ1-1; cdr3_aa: ASIPGQGPEAF
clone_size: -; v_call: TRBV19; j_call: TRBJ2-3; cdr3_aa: ASSMSRPSTDTQY
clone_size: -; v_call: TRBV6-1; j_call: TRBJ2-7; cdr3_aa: ASSEPSMVLEQY
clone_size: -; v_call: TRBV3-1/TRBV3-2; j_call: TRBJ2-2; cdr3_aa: ASSQDLRGPGELF
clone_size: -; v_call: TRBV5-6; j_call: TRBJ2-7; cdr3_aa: ASSLSSYEQY
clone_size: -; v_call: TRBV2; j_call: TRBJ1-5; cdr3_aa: ASSALNQPQH
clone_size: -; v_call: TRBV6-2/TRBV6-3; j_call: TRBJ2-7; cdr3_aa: ASSYLRLAGGPYEQY
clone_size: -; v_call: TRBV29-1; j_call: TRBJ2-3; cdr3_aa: SAGRGLPTDTQY
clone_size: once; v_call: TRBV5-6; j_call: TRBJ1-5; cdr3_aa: ASSRWGQGLGNQPQH
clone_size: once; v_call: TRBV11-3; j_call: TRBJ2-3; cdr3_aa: ASSLYESDTQY
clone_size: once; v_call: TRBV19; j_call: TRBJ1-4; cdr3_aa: ASSMTGLGATNEKLF
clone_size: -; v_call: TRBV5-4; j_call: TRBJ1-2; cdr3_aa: ASSLTGGAGYGYT
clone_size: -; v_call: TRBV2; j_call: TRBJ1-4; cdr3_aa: ASSEGERTNEKLF
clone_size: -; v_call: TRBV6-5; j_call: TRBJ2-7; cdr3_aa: ASSIGGARSYEQY
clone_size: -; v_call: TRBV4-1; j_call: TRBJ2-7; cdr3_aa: ASSLTRANSYEQY
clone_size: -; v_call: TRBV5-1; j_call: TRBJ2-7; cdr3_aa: ASSPGTGFSYEQY
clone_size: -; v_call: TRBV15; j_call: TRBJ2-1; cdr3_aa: ATSRARGQGNEQF
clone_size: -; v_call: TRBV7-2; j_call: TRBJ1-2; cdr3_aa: ASSLEQGIYGYT
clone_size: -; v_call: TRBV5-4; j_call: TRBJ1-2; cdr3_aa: ASSLEAGVYGYT
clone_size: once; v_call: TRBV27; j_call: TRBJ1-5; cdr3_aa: ASSSTRGSNQPQH
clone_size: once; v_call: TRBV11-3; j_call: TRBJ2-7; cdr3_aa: ASSLAGTYEQY
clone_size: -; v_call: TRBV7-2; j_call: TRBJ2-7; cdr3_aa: ASSLGGSRSPQY
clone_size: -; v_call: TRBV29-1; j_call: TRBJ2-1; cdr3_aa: SAPGLAFREQF
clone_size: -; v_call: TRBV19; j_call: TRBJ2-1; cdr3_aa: ASSWSSSYNEQF
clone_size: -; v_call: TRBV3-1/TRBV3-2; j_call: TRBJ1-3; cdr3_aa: ASSQDWYGGNTIY
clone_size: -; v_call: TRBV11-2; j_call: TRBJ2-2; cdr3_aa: ASSFSGDGELF
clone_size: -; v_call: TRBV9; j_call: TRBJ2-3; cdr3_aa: ASSVGGDRSDTQY
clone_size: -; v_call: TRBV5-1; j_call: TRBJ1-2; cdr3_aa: ASSLGYGYT
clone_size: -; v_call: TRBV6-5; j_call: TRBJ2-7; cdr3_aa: ASTNPGSREQY
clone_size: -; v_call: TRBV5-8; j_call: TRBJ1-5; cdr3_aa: ASSLGESLQPQH
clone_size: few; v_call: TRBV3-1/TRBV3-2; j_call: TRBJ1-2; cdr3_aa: ASSQSPGAPKGSNYGYT
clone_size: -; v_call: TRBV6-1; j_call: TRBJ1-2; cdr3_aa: ASSEGSGRIVYGYT
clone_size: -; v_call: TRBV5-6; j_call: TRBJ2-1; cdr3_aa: ASSLSSRFSYNEQF
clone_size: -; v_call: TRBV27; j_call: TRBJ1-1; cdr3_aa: ASSLRGGGTEAF
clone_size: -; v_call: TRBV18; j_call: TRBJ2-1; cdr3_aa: ASSPRTGDDEQF
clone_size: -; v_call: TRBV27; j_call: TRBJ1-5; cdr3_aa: ASKRSGSNQPQH
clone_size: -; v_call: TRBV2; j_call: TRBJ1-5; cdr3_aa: ASSESRPGLRPQH
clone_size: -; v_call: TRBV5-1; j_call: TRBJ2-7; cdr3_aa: ASSLEGEQY
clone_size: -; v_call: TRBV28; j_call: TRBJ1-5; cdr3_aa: ASSYGQGHSNQPQH
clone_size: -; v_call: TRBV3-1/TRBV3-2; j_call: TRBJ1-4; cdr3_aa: ASSPATNEKLF
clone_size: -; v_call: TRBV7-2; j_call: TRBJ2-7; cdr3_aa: ASSQTSGRSYEQY
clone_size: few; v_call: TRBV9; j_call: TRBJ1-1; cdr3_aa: ASSLSPGGNTEAF
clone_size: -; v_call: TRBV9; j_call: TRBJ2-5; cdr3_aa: ASSVAVGEGQETQY
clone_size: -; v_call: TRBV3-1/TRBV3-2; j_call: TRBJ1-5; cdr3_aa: ASSQDRLGGKPQH
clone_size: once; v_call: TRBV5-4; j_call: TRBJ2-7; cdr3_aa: ASSYQGTGTYEQY
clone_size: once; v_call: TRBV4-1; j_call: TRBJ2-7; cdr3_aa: ASSQGWTGYYEQY
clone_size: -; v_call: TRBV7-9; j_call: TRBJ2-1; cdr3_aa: ASSSQGGAEQF
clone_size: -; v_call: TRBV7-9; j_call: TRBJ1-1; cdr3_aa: ASSRQGERTF
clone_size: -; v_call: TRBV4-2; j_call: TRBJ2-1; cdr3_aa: ASSQDLASGRLGNEQF